The 7 T cell receptor beta chains below all came from one sample that was sequenced in a study of T cell repertoires in aging, cancer and after chemotherapy. TRB rearrangements spanning V, D and J were amplified using mixed TRB-A/B primers. MiXCR was run by TCRdb on the multiplex PCR reads, yielding one entry per CDR3 protein. The repertoire holds about 6,700 distinct CDR3 sequences, roughly 22% seen once, with about 8.5% in the top ten. The template was genomic DNA from peripheral blood, not RNA. The sequencing sample was made of blood. These receptors were obtained from a human donor with a blood cancer.

In its sample, this clonotype was seen a few times. The chain links TRBV7-6 to TRBJ1-3; D unclear. There are 17 residues in the CDR3. Trimming pared 7 bases from V and 5 bases from J, leaving 24 bases between. Looked up from germline, CDR1 is SGHVS and CDR2 is FNYEAQ. CDR3 region: CASTGFSIAGTRNTIYF. The CDR3 nucleotides read TGTGCCAGCACCGGATTTTCCATAGCCGGTACTCGAAACACCATATATTTT. Drawing the rest from reference TRBV7-6 and TRBJ1-3, the complete variable domain is GAGVSQSPRYKVTKRGQDVALRCDPISGHVSLYWYRQALGQGPEFLTYFNYEAQQDKSGLPNDRFSAERPEGSISTLTIQRTEQRDSAMYRCASTGFSIAGTRNTIYFGEGSWLTVV.

This clonotype is labeled medium-sized (0.01 to 0.1%). The chain couples TRBV29-1 to TRBJ1-2; TRBD1 matches 8 bases. This CDR3 spans 12 amino acids. Germline loops: CDR1 SQVTM, CDR2 ANQGSEA. V was pared by 7 bases and J by 6 bases, with 7 bases of the junction left unmatched. Here the CDR3 reads CSGRQGAHGYTF. The CDR3 nucleotides read TGCAGCGGCCGCCAGGGGGCGCATGGCTACACCTTC.

This clonotype is deemed medium-sized (0.01 to 0.1%). The chain uses TRBV19 and TRBJ2-1; the match to TRBD2 covers 11 bases. V dropped 6 bases and J dropped 8; count of bases not matched to a gene: 12. Germline V lookup: CDR1 LNHDA, CDR2 SQIVND (reference sequence). The CDR3 covers 16 residues. CDR3 bases: TGTGCCAGTAGACTAGCGGGAGTTGGAGGGGGCGATGAGCAGTTCTTC. It encodes CASRLAGVGGGDEQFF.

This clonotype showed up just a few times. The chain couples TRBV6-6 to TRBJ2-4; the match to TRBD1 covers 7 bases. V was pared by 7 bases and J by 6 bases, with 15 bases of the junction left unmatched. The germline CDR1 and CDR2 sequences are MNHNY and SVGAGI (reference sequence). This CDR3 is built from 16 residues. The CDR3 DNA is TGTGCCAGCACCGTAGAGGATATGGGACAGACAAACATTCAGTACTTC. As protein: CASTVEDMGQTNIQYF.

For the CDR3, the DNA is TGTGCCAGCAGTTCCGGACCCTTGAATGAAAAACTGTTTTTT. Its translation: CASSSGPLNEKLFF. V gene TRBV28 combines with J gene TRBJ1-4; D is unresolved. CDR3 length equals 14 residues. The germline gives CDR1 MDHEN, CDR2 SYDVKM. V dropped 4 bases and J dropped 5 bases, with 11 bases sitting between them.

V gene TRBV14 combines with J gene TRBJ2-1, with D perhaps TRBD2 (5 bases). CDR1 is SGHDN, CDR2 FVKESK, per germline. V lost 3 bases and J lost 7, with 16 bases in between. This CDR3 is 15 amino acids long. The CDR3 loop is CASSQGLLARNEQFF. The CDR3 coding sequence is TGTGCCAGCAGCCAGGGCCTGCTAGCAAGGAATGAGCAGTTCTTC.

As to this clonotype: It may be a read error: a sequence one base away is much more abundant. The rearrangement links TRBV6-2 or TRBV6-3 to TRBJ2-2; tentative D call: TRBD2 (6 bases). Per germline, CDR1 MNHEY and CDR2 SVGEGT. The CDR3 length is 13 residues. This CDR3 reads CASAIRGTGGLFF. In DNA form, the CDR3 reads TGTGCCAGCGCGATTAGGGGAACCGGGGGGCTGTTTTTT.